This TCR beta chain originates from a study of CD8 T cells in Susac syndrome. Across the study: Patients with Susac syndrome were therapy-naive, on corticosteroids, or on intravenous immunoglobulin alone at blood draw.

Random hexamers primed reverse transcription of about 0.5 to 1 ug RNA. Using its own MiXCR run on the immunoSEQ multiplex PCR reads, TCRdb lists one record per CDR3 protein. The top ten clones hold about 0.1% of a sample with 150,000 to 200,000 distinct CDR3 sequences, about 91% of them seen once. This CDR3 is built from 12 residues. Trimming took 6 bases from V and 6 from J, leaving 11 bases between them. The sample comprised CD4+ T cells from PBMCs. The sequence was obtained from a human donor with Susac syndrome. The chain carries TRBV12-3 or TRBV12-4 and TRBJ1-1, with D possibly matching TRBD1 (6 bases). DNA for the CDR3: TGTGCCAGCAGATACAGGGATCCTGAAGCTTTCTTT. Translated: CASRYRDPEAFF.